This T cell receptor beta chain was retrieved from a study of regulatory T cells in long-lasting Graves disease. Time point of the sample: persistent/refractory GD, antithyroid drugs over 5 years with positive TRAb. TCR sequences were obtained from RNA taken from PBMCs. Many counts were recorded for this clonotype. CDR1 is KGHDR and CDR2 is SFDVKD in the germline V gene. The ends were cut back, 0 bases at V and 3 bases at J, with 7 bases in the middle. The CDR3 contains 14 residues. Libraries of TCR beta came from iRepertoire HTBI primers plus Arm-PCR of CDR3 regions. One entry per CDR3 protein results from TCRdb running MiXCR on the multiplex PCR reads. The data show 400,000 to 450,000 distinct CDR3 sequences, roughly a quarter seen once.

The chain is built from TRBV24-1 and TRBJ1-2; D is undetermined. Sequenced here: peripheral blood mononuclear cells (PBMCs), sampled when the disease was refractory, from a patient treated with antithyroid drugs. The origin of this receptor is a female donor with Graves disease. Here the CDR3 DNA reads TGTGCCACCAGTGATTTGGGCCGGGACTATGGCTACACCTTC. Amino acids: CATSDLGRDYGYTF.